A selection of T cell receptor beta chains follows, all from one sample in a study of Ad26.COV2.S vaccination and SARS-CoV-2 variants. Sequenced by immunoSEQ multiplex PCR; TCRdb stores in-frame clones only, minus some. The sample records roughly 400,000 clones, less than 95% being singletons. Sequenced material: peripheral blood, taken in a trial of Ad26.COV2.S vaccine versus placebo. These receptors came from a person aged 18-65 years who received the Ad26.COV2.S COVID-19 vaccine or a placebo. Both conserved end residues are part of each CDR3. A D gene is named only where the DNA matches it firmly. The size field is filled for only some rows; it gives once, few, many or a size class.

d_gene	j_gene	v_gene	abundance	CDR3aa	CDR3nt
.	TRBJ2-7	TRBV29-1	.	CSVLVSYEQYF	TGCAGCGTTCTGGTTTCCTACGAGCAGTACTTC
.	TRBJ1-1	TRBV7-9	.	CASSLPGRGEAFF	TGTGCCAGCAGCCTTCCGGGGAGAGGTGAAGCTTTCTTT
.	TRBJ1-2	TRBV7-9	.	CASSSPMHRYGYTF	TGTGCCAGCAGCTCCCCCATGCACCGCTATGGCTACACCTTC
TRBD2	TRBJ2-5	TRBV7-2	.	CASSPRGAGEETQYF	TGTGCCAGCAGCCCCCGAGGAGCGGGAGAAGAGACCCAGTACTTC
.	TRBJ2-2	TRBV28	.	CASTPSRDTGELFF	TGTGCCAGCACCCCTTCGAGGGACACCGGGGAGCTGTTTTTT
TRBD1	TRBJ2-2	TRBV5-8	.	CASSTGQGEVGELFF	TGTGCCAGCAGCACCGGACAGGGGGAGGTCGGGGAGCTGTTTTTT
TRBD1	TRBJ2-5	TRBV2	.	CASSRPTGGAFQETQYF	TGTGCCAGCAGTCGGCCCACAGGGGGCGCTTTCCAAGAGACCCAGTACTTC
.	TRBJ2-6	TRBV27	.	CATLGSGANVLTF	TGTGCCACCCTGGGGTCTGGGGCCAACGTCCTGACTTTC
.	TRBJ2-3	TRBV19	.	CASSTGPSTDTQYF	TGTGCCAGTAGTACCGGGCCCTCCACAGATACGCAGTATTTT
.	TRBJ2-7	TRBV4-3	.	CASSQQQGYEQYF	TGCGCCAGCAGCCAACAGCAGGGATACGAGCAGTACTTC
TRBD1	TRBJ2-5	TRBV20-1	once	CSASPPGQGFQETQYF	TGCAGTGCTAGTCCGCCGGGACAGGGTTTTCAAGAGACCCAGTACTTC
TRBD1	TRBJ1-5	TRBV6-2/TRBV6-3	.	CASSFTPGQGKNYGNQPQHF	TGTGCCAGCAGTTTTACCCCGGGACAGGGAAAAAATTACGGCAATCAGCCCCAGCATTTT
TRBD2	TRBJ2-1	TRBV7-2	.	CASSQGLAGGNEQFF	TGTGCCAGCAGCCAGGGACTAGCGGGAGGCAATGAGCAGTTCTTC
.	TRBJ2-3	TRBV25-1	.	CASSEYAGVDTQYF	TGTGCCAGCAGTGAATATGCTGGGGTAGATACGCAGTATTTT
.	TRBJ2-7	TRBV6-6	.	CASRARDPYSYEQYF	TGTGCCAGCAGAGCCCGGGACCCTTACTCCTACGAGCAGTACTTC
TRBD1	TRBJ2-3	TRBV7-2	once	CASSFDRGQDTQYF	TGTGCCAGCAGCTTCGACAGGGGGCAGGATACGCAGTATTTT
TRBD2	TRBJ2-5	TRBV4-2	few	CASSPGTSGSQETQYF	TGTGCCAGCAGCCCCGGGACTAGCGGGAGCCAAGAGACCCAGTACTTC